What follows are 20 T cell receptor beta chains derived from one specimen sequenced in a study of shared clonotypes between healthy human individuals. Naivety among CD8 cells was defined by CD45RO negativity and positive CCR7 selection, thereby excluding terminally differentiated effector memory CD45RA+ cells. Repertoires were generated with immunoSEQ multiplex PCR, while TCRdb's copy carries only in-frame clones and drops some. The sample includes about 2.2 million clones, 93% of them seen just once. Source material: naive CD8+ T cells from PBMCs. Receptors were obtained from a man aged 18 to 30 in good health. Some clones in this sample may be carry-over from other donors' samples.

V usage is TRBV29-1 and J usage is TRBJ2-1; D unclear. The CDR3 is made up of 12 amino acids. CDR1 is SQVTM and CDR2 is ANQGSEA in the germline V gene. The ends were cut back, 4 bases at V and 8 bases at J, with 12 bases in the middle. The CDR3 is CSVGLRWDEQFF. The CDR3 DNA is TGCAGCGTTGGACTCCGGTGGGATGAGCAGTTCTTC.

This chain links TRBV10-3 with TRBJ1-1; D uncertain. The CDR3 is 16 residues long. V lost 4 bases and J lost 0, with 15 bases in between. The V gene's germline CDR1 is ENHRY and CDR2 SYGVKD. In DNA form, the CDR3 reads TGTGCCATCAGTGGCGTCGCGAGGAGCATGAACACTGAAGCTTTCTTT. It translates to CAISGVARSMNTEAFF.

Written as DNA, the CDR3 is TGCGCCAGCAGCCAAGCGGCGCCTAGCACAGATACGCAGTATTTT. This sequence encodes CASSQAAPSTDTQYF. This chain links TRBV4-1 with TRBJ2-3; no clear D gene. The CDR3 is 15 residues long. V lost 1 base, J lost 0 bases, and 8 bases lay in between. Germline assignment: CDR1 MGHRA and CDR2 YSYEKL.

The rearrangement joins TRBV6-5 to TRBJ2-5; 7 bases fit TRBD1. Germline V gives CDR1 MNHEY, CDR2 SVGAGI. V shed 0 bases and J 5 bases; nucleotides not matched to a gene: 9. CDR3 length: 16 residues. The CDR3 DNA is TGTGCCAGCAGTTACTCGCCAGGGGGATATTGGGAGACCCAGTACTTC. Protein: CASSYSPGGYWETQYF.

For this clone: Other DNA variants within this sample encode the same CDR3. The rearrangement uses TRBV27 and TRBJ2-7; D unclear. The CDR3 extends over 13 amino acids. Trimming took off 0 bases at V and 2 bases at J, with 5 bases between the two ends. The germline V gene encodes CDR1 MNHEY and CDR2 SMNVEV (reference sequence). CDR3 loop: CASSLSTTYEQYF. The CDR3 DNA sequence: TGTGCCAGCAGTTTATCGACCACCTACGAGCAGTACTTC.

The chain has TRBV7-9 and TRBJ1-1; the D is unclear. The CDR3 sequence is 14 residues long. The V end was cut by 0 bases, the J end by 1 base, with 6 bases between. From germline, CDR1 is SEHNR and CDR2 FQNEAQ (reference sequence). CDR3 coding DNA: TGTGCCAGCAGCTTAGCTTTGGAGAACACTGAAGCTTTCTTT. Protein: CASSLALENTEAFF.

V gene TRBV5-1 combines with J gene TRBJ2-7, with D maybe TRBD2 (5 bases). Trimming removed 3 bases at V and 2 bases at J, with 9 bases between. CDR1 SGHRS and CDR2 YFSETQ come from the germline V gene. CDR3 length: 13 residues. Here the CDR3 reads CASSSGLPYEQYF. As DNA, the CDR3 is TGCGCCAGCAGCTCCGGACTCCCCTACGAGCAGTACTTC.

The CDR3 spells CASSKHRDNEEDTIYF. The CDR3 nucleotides read TGTGCCAGTAGTAAACACCGGGACAACGAGGAGGACACCATATATTTT. The V gene is TRBV19, the J gene TRBJ1-3; D perhaps matches TRBD1 (6 bases). CDR1 is LNHDA, CDR2 SQIVND, per germline (reference sequence). The V and J ends lost 4 bases and 8 bases respectively, with 21 bases between them. CDR3 length: 16 residues.

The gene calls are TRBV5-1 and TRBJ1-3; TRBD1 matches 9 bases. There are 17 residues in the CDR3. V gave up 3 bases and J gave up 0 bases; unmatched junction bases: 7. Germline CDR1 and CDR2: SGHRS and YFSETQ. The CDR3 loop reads CASSSSGTGISGNTIYF. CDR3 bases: TGCGCCAGCAGCTCATCCGGGACAGGGATCTCTGGAAACACCATATATTTT.

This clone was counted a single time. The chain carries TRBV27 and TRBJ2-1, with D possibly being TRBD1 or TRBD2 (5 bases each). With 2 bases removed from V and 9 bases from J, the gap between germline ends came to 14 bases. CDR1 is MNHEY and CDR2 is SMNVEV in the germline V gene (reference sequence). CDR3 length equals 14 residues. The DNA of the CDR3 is TGTGCCAGCAGTTTAGTACTGTGGGGGAGTGAGCAGTTCTTC. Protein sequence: CASSLVLWGSEQFF.

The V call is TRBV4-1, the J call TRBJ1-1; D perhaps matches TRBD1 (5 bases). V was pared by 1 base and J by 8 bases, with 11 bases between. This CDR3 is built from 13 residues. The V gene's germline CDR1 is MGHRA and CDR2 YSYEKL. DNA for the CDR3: TGCGCCAGCAGCCAAGGGGAGGGGCCAGAAGCTTTCTTT. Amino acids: CASSQGEGPEAFF.

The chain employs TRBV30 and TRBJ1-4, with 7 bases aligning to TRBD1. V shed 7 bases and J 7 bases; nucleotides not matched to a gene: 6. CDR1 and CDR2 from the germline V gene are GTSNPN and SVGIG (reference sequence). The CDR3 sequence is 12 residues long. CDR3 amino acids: CAYDRAGEKLFF. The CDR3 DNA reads TGTGCCTACGACAGGGCAGGTGAAAAACTGTTTTTT.

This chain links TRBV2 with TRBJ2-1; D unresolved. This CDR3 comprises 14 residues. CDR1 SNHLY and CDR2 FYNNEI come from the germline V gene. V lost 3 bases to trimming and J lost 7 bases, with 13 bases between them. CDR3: CASSDWAGENEQFF. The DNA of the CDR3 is TGTGCCAGCAGTGATTGGGCAGGTGAAAATGAGCAGTTCTTC.

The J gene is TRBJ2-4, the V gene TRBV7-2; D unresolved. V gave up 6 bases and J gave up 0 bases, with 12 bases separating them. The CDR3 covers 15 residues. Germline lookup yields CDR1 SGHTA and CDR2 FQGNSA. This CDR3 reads CASRLKRGAKNIQYF. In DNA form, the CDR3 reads TGTGCCAGCAGACTCAAGAGAGGAGCCAAAAACATTCAGTACTTC.

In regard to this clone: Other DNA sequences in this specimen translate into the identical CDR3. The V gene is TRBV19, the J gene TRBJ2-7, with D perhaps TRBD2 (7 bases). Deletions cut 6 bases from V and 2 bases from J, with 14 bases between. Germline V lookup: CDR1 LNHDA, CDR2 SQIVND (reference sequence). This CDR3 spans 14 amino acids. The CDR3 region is CASSAGRGTYEQYF. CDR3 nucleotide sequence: TGTGCCAGTAGCGCGGGGAGGGGGACCTACGAGCAGTACTTC.

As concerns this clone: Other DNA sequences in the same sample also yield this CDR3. The CDR3 sequence is CASSPTSGSYNEQFF. The CDR3 DNA is TGTGCCAGCAGTCCGACTAGCGGGAGCTACAATGAGCAGTTCTTC. This chain connects TRBV28 to TRBJ2-1; 12 bases map to TRBD2. This CDR3 contains 15 residues. Trimming took 5 bases from V and 3 from J; bases not matched to a gene: 2. Germline lookup yields CDR1 MDHEN and CDR2 SYDVKM.

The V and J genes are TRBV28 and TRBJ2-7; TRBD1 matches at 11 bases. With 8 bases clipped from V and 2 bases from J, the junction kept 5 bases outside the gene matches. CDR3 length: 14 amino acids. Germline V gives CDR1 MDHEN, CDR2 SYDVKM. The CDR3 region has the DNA TGTGCCAGCCGCGGGACAGGGGGAACCTACGAGCAGTACTTC. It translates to CASRGTGGTYEQYF.

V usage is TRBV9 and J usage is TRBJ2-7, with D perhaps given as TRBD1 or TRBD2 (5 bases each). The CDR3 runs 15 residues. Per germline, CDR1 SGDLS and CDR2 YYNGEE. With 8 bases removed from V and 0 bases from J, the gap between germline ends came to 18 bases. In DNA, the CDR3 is TGTGCCAGTACGGGTGGGACGGACCCCTCCTACGAGCAGTACTTC. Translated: CASTGGTDPSYEQYF.

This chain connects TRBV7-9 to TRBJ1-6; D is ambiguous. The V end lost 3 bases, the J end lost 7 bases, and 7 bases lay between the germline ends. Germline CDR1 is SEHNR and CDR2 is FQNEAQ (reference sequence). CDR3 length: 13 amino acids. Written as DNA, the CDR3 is TGTGCCAGCAGCTTCGGCTTGAATTCACCCCTCCACTTT. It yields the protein CASSFGLNSPLHF.

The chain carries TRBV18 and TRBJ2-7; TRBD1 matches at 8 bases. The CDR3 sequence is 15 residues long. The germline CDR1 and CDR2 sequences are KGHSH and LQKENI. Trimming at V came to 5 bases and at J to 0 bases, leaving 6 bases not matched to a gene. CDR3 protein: CASSVDRGGSYEQYF. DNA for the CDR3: TGTGCCAGCTCAGTAGACAGGGGTGGCTCCTACGAGCAGTACTTC.